The T cell receptor (beta chain) described here comes from a study of shared T cell receptors in the human thymus. Produced via immunoSEQ multiplex PCR; TCRdb's table is partial and in-frame only. The table lists under 700,000 clones, approximately 78% of them singletons, with less than 0.015% in the top ten. Trimming removed 1 base from V and 3 bases from J, with 4 bases in between. This CDR3 has 12 amino acids. In its sample, this clone was seen once. The same specimen was also included in a second study, on human thymus T cells. This second report adds: The thymus tissue came from resections taken during corrective heart surgery. Thymic and blood repertoires appeared to show biased V and J gene usage. Related studies found that unrelated individuals share highly overlapping thymic repertoires.

This TCR was recovered from a boy younger than two with a congenital heart defect. The chain carries TRBV5-3 and TRBJ1-1; D remains ambiguous. TRBV5-3 is known as an ORF, though its function is uncertain. Sequencing was done on a sample of thymocytes. The CDR3 region has the DNA TGTGCCAGAAGCTTGCGTTACACTGAAGCTTTCTTT. Its protein is CARSLRYTEAFF.